The clone carrying this T cell receptor (beta chain) was detected many times. The antigen remains unidentified. These data come from a study of response to subunit inactivated influenza vaccine. Study outcomes and limitations: That few new T cells are recruited by each seasonal influenza vaccination was the authors' suggestion.

Each CDR3 protein gets one entry after TCRdb re-called the RT-PCR reads with MiXCR. The sample shows approximately 570,000 distinct CDR3 sequences, less than 10% of them seen only once. Deletions cut 4 bases from V and 1 base from J, with 10 bases between. CDR1 is LGHDT, CDR2 YNNKEL, per germline (reference sequence). The CDR3 length is 15 residues. This clonotype was sampled from a man between 50 and 70 years old who received an inactivated influenza vaccine. The specimen was PBMCs from blood, collected roughly 24 months after vaccination. The chain couples TRBV3-1 to TRBJ2-2; a weak D match, TRBD2 (5 bases). The CDR3 coding sequence is TGTGCCAGCAGCCCCGGCGGAGGGAACACCGGGGAGCTGTTTTTT. As protein: CASSPGGGNTGELFF.